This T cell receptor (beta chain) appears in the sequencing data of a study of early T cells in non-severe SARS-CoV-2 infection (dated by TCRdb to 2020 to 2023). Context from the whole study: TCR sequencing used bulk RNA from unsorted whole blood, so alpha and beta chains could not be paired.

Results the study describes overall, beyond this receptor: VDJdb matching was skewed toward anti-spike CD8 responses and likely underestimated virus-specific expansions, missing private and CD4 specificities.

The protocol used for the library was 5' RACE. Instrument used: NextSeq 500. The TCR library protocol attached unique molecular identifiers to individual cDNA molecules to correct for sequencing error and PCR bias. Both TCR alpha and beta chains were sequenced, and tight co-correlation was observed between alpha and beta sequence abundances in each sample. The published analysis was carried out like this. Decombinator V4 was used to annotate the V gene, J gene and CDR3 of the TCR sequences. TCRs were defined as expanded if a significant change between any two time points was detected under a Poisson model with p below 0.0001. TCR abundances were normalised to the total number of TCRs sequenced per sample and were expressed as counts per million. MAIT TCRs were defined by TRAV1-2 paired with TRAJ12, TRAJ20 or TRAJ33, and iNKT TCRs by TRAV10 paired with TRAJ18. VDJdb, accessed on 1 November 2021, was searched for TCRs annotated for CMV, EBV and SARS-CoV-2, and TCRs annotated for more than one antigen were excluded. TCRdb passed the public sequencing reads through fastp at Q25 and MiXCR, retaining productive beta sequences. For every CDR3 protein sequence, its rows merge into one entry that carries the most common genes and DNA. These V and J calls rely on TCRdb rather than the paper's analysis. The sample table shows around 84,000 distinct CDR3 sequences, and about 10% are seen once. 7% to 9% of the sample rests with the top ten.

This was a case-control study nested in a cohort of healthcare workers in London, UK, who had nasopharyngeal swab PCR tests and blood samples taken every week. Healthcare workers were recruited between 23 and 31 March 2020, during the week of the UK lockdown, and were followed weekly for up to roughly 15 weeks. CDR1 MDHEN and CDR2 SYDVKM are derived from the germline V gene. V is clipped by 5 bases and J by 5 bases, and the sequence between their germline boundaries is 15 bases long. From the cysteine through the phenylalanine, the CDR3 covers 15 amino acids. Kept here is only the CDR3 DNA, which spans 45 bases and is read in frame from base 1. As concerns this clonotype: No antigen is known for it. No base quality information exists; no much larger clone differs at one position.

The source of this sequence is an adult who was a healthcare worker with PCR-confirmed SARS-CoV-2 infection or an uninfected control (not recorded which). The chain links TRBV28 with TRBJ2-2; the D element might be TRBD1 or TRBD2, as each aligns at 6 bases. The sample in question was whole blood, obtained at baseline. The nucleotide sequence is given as TGTGCCAGCAGTCCCCCCCTAGGGGGGACCGGGGAGCTGTTTTTT. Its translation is CASSPPLGGTGELFF.